The present entry profiles one T cell receptor beta chain with its context. Germline values: CDR1 SGHRS, CDR2 YFSETQ. J lost 5 bases, V lost 2 bases, and 9 bases had no gene match. The CDR3 is made up of 15 amino acids. Under the authors' procedure: The assay estimated nucleated cells by amplifying reference gene primers. Using immunoSEQ multiplex PCR, the repertoire was profiled, and TCRdb retains in-frame clones only, with some absent. The V and J calls and the clone size are those of that table, but D and trimming were determined from the DNA. Of around 240,000 clones in the sample, around 83% are singletons; the top ten hold around 1%. The entry originates in a study of blood T cell repertoires in COVID-19. Study in general: COVID-19 samples, acute and convalescent, were from the United States, Italy and Spain.

Sequencing was done on a sample of peripheral blood. The source of this sequence is a man aged 35-49 years with acute or convalescent COVID-19. The chain combines TRBV5-1 with TRBJ1-2, with 7 bases matching TRBD1. The CDR3 reads CASSFSGTDGYGYTF. CDR3 DNA sequence: TGCGCCAGCAGCTTCTCCGGGACAGATGGTTATGGCTACACCTTC. Drawing the rest from reference TRBV5-1 and TRBJ1-2, the complete variable domain is KAGVTQTPRYLIKTRGQQVTLSCSPISGHRSVSWYQQTPGQGLQFLFEYFSETQRNKGNFPGRFSGRQFSNSRSEMNVSTLELGDSALYLCASSFSGTDGYGYTFGSGTRLTVV.